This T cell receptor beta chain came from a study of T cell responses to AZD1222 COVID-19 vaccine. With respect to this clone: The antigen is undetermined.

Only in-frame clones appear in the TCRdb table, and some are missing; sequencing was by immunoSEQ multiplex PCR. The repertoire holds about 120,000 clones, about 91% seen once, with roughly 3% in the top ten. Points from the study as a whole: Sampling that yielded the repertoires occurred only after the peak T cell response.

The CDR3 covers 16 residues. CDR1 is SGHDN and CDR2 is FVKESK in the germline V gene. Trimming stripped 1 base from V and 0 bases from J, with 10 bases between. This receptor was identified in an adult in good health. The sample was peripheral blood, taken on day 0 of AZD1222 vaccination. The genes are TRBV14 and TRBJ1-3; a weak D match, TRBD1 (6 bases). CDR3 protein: CASSQVGGVSGNTIYF. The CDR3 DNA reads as TGTGCCAGCAGCCAAGTAGGGGGAGTCTCTGGAAACACCATATATTTT.